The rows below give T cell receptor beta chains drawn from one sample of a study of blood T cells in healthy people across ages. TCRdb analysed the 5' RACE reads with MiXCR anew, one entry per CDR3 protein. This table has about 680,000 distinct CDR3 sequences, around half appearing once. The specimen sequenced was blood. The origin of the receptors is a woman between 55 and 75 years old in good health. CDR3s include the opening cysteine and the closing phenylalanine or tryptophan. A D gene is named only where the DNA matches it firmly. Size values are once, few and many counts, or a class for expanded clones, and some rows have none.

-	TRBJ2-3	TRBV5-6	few	TGTGCCAGCAGCTTGGGTCAGGGAGTTAGCACAGATACGCAGTATTTT	CASSLGQGVSTDTQYF
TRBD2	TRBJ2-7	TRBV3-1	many	TGTGCCAGCAGCCTACAGACCGGGGGGGCCTACGAGCAGTACTTC	CASSLQTGGAYEQYF
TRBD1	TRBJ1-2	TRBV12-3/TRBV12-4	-	TGTGCCAGCAGTTCCCCGACAGGGCAAAGGTTAGGCTACACCTTC	CASSSPTGQRLGYTF
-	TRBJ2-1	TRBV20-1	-	TGCAGTGCTAGAGATGCCGGGCCTGGTAGCAATGAGCAGTTCTTC	CSARDAGPGSNEQFF
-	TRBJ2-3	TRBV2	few	TGTGCCAGCAGTTACTTGATCGGGTCAGATACGCAGTATTTT	CASSYLIGSDTQYF
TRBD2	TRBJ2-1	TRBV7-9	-	TGTGCCAGCAGCCCCCGCGCGGGAGATATCCACAATGAGCAGTTCTTC	CASSPRAGDIHNEQFF
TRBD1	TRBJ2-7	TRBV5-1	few	TGCGCCAGCAGCTCACAGGACAGGGGGATCTACGAGCAGTACTTC	CASSSQDRGIYEQYF
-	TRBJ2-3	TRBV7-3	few	TGTGCCAGCAGCATGAACAGGGCTGGCACAGATACGCAGTATTTT	CASSMNRAGTDTQYF
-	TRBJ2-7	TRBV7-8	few	TGTGCCAGCAGCTTACAACCCAGCGAGCAGTACTTC	CASSLQPSEQYF
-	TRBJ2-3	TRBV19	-	TGTGCCAGTAGTATCCGGCCCGCGGTAGATACGCAGTATTTT	CASSIRPAVDTQYF
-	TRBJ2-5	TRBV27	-	TGTGCCAGCAGCTCCTCCCAGATTTCTAAAGAGACCCAGTACTTC	CASSSSQISKETQYF
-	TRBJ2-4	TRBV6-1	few	TGTGCCAGCAGTGAAGCGAGACTTAAAAACATTCAGTACTTC	CASSEARLKNIQYF
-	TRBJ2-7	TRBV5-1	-	TGCGCCAGCAGCTTGGCAGGGCAGTACGAGCAGTACTTC	CASSLAGQYEQYF
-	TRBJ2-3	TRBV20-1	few	TGCAGTGCTAGAGGCCCAATCGGAGATACGCAGTATTTT	CSARGPIGDTQYF
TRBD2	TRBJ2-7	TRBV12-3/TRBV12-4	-	TGTGCCAGCAGTGTAGCGGGAGGGCGTTACAATGAGCAGTACTTC	CASSVAGGRYNEQYF
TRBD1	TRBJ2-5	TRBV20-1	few	TGCAGTGCTAGAAATCCGGTACAGGGGACCCAAGAGACCCAGTACTTC	CSARNPVQGTQETQYF
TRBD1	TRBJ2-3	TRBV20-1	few	TGCAGTGCTCAAAACAGGGGGAAAAGAGATACGCAGTATTTT	CSAQNRGKRDTQYF
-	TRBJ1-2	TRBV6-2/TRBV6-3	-	TGTGCCAGCAGTCTCTATCCGTTCAGGGCCGGCTACACCTTC	CASSLYPFRAGYTF
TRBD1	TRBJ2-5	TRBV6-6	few	TGTGCCAGCAGCGACTTCGGACAGGGTGAAGGAGAGACCCAGTACTTC	CASSDFGQGEGETQYF
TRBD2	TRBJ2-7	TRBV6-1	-	TGTGCCAGCAAGTCCGGGACTAGCGGGGGCTCGACCTACGAGCAGTACTTC	CASKSGTSGGSTYEQYF
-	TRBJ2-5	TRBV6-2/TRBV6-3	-	TGTGCCAGCAGACTGCCCATAGCCGGTGAGCAGTACTTC	CASRLPIAGEQYF
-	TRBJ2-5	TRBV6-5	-	TGTGCCAGCAGCTCGTACTCGGTTCAAGAGACCCAGTACTTC	CASSSYSVQETQYF
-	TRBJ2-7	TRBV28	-	TGTGCCAGCAGGAACCTGCCTCCCTCCTACGAGCAGTACTTC	CASRNLPPSYEQYF
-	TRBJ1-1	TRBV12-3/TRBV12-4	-	TGTGCCAGCAGCCCCCTGGGCGGATACACTGAAGCTTTCTTT	CASSPLGGYTEAFF
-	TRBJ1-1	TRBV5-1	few	TGCGCCAGCAGCGTGGGGGACTCTAGTGAAGCTTTCTTT	CASSVGDSSEAFF
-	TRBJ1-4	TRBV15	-	TGTGCCACCAGCACTACGGGGGCAACTAATGAAAAACTGTTTTTT	CATSTTGATNEKLFF
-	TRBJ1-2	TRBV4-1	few	TGCGCCAGCAGCCGACCGACAGGCCCCGTTTCGGGCTACACCTTC	CASSRPTGPVSGYTF
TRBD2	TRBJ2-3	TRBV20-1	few	TGCAGTGCTAGAGATCGGGCTGGACTAGCCCGGGAAGGGTTGTATTTT	CSARDRAGLAREGLYF
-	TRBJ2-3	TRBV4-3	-	TGCGCCAGCAGCCAAGATAGGATCGCAGATACGCAGTATTTT	CASSQDRIADTQYF
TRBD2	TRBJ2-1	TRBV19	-	TGTGCCAGTAGTATAGATGGGCTAGCGGGGCGTTATGAGCAGTTCTTC	CASSIDGLAGRYEQFF
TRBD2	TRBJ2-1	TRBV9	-	TGTGCCAGCAGCTTAGAGGAAGCCGGGACTAGCGGGAGAGGGAATGAGCAGTTCTTC	CASSLEEAGTSGRGNEQFF
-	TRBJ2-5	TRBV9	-	TGTGCCAGCAGCGTATGGGCTGGAGCTTTGGAGACCCAGTACTTC	CASSVWAGALETQYF
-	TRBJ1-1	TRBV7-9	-	TGTGCCAGCAGCTATAGCACGAGAGACACTGAAGCTTTCTTT	CASSYSTRDTEAFF
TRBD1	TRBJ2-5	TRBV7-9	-	TGTGCCAGCAGCTTAGGGGACAGGGCTCTGGAGACCCAGTACTTC	CASSLGDRALETQYF
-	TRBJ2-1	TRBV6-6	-	TGTGCCAGCAGTTCCATAAGGGAGCAGTTCTTC	CASSSIREQFF